This paragraph covers one T cell receptor beta chain sequence. The sample is drawn from a study of blood T cell repertoires in COVID-19. Study in general: Samples representing acute and convalescent COVID-19 were sourced from the United States, Italy and Spain.

Across fewer than 25 US areas, participants ranged in age from about 18 to 100 years. Allocation to cohorts depended on clinical history reported by the participants. This CDR3 region has 19 residues. Per germline, CDR1 LGHDT and CDR2 YNNKEL (reference sequence). V lost 0 bases, J lost 4 bases, and 10 bases stayed unmatched. The assay was immunoSEQ multiplex PCR, and TCRdb's table has in-frame clones only and misses some. This sample has a few hundred thousand clones, with approximately 86% found just once. This rearrangement joins TRBV3-1 (or the pseudogene TRBV3-2) to TRBJ2-1; 12 bases line up with TRBD1. The sequenced sample was PBMCs or T cells enriched from blood (not recorded which). This sequence was found in a woman aged 18 to 35 who had recovered from COVID-19. As DNA, the CDR3 is TGTGCCAGCAGCCAAGATCCCATAAGGGACAGGGGGCGATACAATGAGCAGTTCTTC. Translated, it gives CASSQDPIRDRGRYNEQFF.